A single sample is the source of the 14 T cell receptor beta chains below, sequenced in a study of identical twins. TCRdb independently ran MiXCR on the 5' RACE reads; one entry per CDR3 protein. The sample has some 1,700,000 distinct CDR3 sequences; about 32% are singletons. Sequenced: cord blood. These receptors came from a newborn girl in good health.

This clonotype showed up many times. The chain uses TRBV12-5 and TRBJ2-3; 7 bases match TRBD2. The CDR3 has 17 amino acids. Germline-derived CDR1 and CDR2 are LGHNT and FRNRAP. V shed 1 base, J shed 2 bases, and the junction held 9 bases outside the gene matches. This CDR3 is CASGLAVAGKVTDTQYF. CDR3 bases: TGTGCTAGTGGTTTGGCCGTAGCGGGCAAAGTCACAGATACGCAGTATTTT. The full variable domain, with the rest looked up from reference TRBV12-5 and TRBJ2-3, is DARVTQTPRHKVTEMGQEVTMRCQPILGHNTVFWYRQTMMQGLELLAYFRNRAPLDDSGMPKDRFSAEMPDATLATLKIQPSEPRDSAVYFCASGLAVAGKVTDTQYFGPGTRLTVL.

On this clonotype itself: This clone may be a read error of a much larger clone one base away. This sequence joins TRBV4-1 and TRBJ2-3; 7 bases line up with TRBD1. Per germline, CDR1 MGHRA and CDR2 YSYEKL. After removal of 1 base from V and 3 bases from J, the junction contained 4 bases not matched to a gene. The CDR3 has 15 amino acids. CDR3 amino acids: CASSQVVRGTDTQYF. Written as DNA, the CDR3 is TGCGCCAGCAGCCAAGTAGTCAGGGGGACAGATACGCAGTATTTT.

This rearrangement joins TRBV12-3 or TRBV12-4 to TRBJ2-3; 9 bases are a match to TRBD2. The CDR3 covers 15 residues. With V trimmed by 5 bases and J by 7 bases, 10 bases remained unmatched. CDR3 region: CASSPRTSVYYTQYF. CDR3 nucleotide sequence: TGTGCCAGCAGTCCACGGACTAGCGTCTACTATACGCAGTATTTT.

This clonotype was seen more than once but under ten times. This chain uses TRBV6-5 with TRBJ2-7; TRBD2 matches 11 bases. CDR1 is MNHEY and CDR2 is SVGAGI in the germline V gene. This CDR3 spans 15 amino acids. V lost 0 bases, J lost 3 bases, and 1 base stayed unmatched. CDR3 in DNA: TGTGCCAGCAGTTACTCTAGCGGGAGGGTCTACGAGCAGTACTTC. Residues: CASSYSSGRVYEQYF.

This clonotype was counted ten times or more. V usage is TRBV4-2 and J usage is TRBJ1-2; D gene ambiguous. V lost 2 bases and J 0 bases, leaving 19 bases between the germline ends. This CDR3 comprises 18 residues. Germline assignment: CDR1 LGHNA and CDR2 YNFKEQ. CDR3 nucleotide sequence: TGTGCCAGCAGCCAACCCCGGGCCCAAGTCCCTTCTAACTATGGCTACACCTTC. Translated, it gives CASSQPRAQVPSNYGYTF.

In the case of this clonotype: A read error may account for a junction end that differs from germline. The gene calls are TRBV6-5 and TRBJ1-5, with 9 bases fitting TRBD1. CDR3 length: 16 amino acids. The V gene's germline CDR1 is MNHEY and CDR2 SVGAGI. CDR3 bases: TGTGCCAGCAGCTACTCGAGACAGGGGGAGAATCAGCCCCAGCATTTT. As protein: CASSYSRQGENQPQHF.

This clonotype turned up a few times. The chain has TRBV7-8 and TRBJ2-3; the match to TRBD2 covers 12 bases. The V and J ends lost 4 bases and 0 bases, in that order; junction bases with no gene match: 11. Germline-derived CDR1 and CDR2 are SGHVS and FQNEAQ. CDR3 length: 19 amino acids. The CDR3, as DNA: TGTGCCAGCAGCTCTGCCTACCGGACTAGCGGGGATAGCACAGATACGCAGTATTTT. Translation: CASSSAYRTSGDSTDTQYF.

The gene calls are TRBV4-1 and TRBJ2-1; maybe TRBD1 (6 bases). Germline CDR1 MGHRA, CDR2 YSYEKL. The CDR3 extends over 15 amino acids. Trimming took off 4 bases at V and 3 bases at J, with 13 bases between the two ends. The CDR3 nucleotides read TGCGCCAGCAGCCTAAAACAGGGTTTCTACAATGAGCAGTTCTTC. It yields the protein CASSLKQGFYNEQFF.

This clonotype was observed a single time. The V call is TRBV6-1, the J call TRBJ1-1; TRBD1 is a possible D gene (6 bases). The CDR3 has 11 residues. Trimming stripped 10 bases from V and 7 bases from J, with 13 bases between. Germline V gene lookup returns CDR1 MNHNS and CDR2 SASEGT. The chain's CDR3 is CAIRDTREAFF. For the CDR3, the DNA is TGTGCCATACGGGACACCCGTGAAGCTTTCTTT.

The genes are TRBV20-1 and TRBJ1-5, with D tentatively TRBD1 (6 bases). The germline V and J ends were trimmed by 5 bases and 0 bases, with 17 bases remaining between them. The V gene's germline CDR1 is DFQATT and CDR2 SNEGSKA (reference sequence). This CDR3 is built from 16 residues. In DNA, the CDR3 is TGCAGTGCTGTCCTGGGGGGGGCGAATAGCAATCAGCCCCAGCATTTT. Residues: CSAVLGGANSNQPQHF.

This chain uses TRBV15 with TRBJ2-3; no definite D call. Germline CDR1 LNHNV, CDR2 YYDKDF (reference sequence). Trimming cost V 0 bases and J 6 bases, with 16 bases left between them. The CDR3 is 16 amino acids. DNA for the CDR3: TGTGCCACCAGCAGAGAGGTTAGCCCCCTCTCGGATACGCAGTATTTT. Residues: CATSREVSPLSDTQYF.

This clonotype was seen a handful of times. CDR3 in amino acids: CASSKYWTGKGYTF. For the CDR3, the DNA is TGTGCCAGCAGCAAATATTGGACAGGGAAAGGCTACACCTTC. The chain links TRBV21-1 to TRBJ1-2; TRBD1 is taken as the D call from the table, unchecked against the DNA. TRBV21-1 is a known pseudogene. The CDR3 length is 14 residues.

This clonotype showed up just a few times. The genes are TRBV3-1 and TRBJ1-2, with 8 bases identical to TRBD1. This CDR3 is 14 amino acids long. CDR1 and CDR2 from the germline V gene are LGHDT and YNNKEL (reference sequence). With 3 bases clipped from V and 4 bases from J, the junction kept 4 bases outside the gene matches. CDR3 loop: CASSQTTGVYGYTF. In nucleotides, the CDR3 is TGTGCCAGCAGCCAGACGACAGGGGTCTATGGCTACACCTTC.

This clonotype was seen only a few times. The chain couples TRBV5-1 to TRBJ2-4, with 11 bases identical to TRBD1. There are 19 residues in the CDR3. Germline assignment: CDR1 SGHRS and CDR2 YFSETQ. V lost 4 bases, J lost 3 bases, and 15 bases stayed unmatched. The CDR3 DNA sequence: TGCGCCAGCAGCCCTCTATACCGGGACAGGGGGTCAGGCAAAAACATTCAGTACTTC. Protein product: CASSPLYRDRGSGKNIQYF.